One and the same sample provided the 21 T cell receptor beta chains below, sequenced in a study of cytotoxic CD8 clonotypes in ibrutinib-treated CLL (dated by TCRdb to the early 2020s). The method was the immunoSEQ multiplex PCR assay. In TCRdb, the immuneACCESS table is reduced to in-frame sequences with V and J assigned. These tables do not hold every clone; where another copy was compared, an unresolved V gene accounts for under half, and the others remain unexplained. In all, the sample holds more than 200,000 clones, and 70% of those were seen once. 15% of the sample lies in the top ten. This specimen's time point label, interpreted: roughly 2 years on ibrutinib. The material sequenced was PBMCs, taken after 24 months of ibrutinib treatment. Receptors were obtained from a human donor with chronic lymphocytic leukemia.

This clone occurred a few times. V usage is TRBV27 and J usage is TRBJ2-1; 7 nucleotides line up with TRBD2. The CDR3 spans 13 residues. Trimming at V came to 7 bases and at J to 7 bases, leaving 7 bases not matched to a gene. Germline CDR1 reads MNHEY; CDR2 reads SMNVEV (reference sequence). DNA for the CDR3: TGTGCCAGCAATAGCGGGCCGTTGAATGAGCAGTTCTTC. It codes for CASNSGPLNEQFF.

This chain uses TRBV2 with TRBJ1-2, with D possibly being TRBD1 (5 bases). V lost 6 bases, J lost 4 bases, and 18 bases lay in between. In germline, CDR1 is SNHLY, CDR2 FYNNEI. The CDR3 has 15 residues. The CDR3 loop is CASREQAPRSYGYTF. CDR3 coding DNA: TGTGCCAGCAGGGAACAGGCACCGAGAAGCTATGGCTACACCTTC.

V gene TRBV30 combines with J gene TRBJ1-4; D possibly corresponds to TRBD1 (6 bases). Trimming took 5 bases from V and 8 from J, leaving 18 bases between them. The CDR3 has 14 residues. Germline CDR1 is GTSNPN and CDR2 is SVGIG (reference sequence). The CDR3 DNA sequence: TGTGCCTGGCGGCCCCGGGACAAACAAGAAAAACTGTTTTTT. This gives the protein CAWRPRDKQEKLFF.

This sequence joins TRBV28 and TRBJ2-1; TRBD2 matches at 9 bases. With V trimmed by 4 bases and J by 3 bases, 4 bases remained unmatched. This CDR3 is built from 15 residues. In germline, CDR1 is MDHEN, CDR2 SYDVKM. The chain's CDR3 is CASSSASGNYNEQFF. The CDR3 coding sequence is TGTGCCAGCAGTTCGGCTAGCGGGAACTACAATGAGCAGTTCTTC.

The chain employs TRBV27 and TRBJ2-7; 7 nucleotides agree with TRBD2. Losses at the gene ends were 2 bases for V and 5 bases for J; bases not matched to a gene: 6. The CDR3 extends over 14 amino acids. Germline V gene sequence: CDR1 MNHEY, CDR2 SMNVEV (reference sequence). The CDR3 loop is CASSLEREVDEQYF. CDR3 DNA: TGTGCCAGCAGTTTAGAACGGGAGGTGGACGAGCAGTACTTC.

The V call is TRBV27, the J call TRBJ2-4; 9 bases line up with TRBD2. With V trimmed by 2 bases and J by 0 bases, 14 bases remained unmatched. Germline CDR1 is MNHEY and CDR2 is SMNVEV (reference sequence). The CDR3 is 20 residues long. The CDR3 protein is CASSLRGQREVGGAKNIQYF. DNA for the CDR3: TGTGCCAGCAGTTTAAGGGGCCAGCGGGAGGTGGGCGGAGCCAAAAACATTCAGTACTTC.

The rearrangement joins TRBV10-3 to TRBJ2-3; tentative D call: TRBD1 (6 bases). Germline values: CDR1 ENHRY, CDR2 SYGVKD. The CDR3 consists of 12 residues. V was cut by 3 bases and J by 5 bases, with 6 bases left in between. CDR3 in amino acids: CAISEQGDTQYF. The DNA of the CDR3 is TGTGCCATCAGTGAACAGGGAGATACGCAGTATTTT.

V is TRBV6-5 and J is TRBJ2-1; 10 bases are shared with TRBD2. The CDR3 is 15 amino acids. Germline CDR1 and CDR2: MNHEY and SVGAGI. The trim removed 7 bases at V and 4 bases at J, leaving 7 bases unmatched. The CDR3 protein is CASTPTSGAYNEQFF. Written as DNA, the CDR3 is TGTGCCAGCACCCCTACTAGCGGGGCATACAATGAGCAGTTCTTC.

V gene TRBV7-2 combines with J gene TRBJ1-4, with no clear D. Per the germline V gene, CDR1 is SGHTA and CDR2 is FQGNSA. Trimming took 4 bases from V and 4 from J, leaving 10 bases between them. This CDR3 contains 14 residues. The CDR3 region has the DNA TGTGCCAGCAGCTCGAGGGCACTTAATGAAAAACTGTTTTTT. Translation gives CASSSRALNEKLFF.

This clone was picked up a small number of times. The V call is TRBV30, the J call TRBJ1-2, with 8 bases identical to TRBD1. CDR1 GTSNPN and CDR2 SVGIG come from the germline V gene (reference sequence). The CDR3 is 14 amino acids. V shed 3 bases and J 4 bases; nucleotides not matched to a gene: 7. CDR3 coding DNA: TGTGCCTGGAGGGGGACAGGAGTCCGCTATGGCTACACCTTC. Protein: CAWRGTGVRYGYTF.

The rearrangement joins TRBV4-1 to TRBJ2-5; 12 bases are shared with TRBD2. The V segment lost 0 bases and the J segment 1 base; nucleotides outside the gene matches: 12. The germline V gene encodes CDR1 MGHRA and CDR2 YSYEKL. The CDR3 is 20 residues long. CDR3 region: CASSQDKRVGLAGRQETQYF. In DNA, the CDR3 is TGCGCCAGCAGCCAAGATAAGCGGGTAGGACTAGCGGGGCGCCAAGAGACCCAGTACTTC.

The chain uses TRBV7-9 and TRBJ2-7; possible D gene TRBD2, 5 bases. The V gene lost 4 bases and the J gene lost 2 bases, with 6 bases spanning the gap. Germline loops: CDR1 SEHNR, CDR2 FQNEAQ (reference sequence). The CDR3 covers 12 residues. CDR3 protein: CASSSGTYEQYF. DNA for the CDR3: TGTGCCAGCAGCTCGGGAACCTACGAGCAGTACTTC.

The V gene is TRBV7-3, the J gene TRBJ2-2; 10 nucleotides match TRBD2. CDR1 SGHTA and CDR2 FQGTGA come from the germline V gene. Trimming took 5 bases from V and 5 from J; bases not matched to a gene: 11. The CDR3 covers 17 residues. The CDR3 sequence is CASSKDLAGVETGELFF. In DNA form, the CDR3 reads TGTGCCAGCAGCAAGGACCTAGCGGGAGTCGAGACCGGGGAGCTGTTTTTT.

The chain links TRBV7-9 to TRBJ2-7, with 9 positions matching TRBD1. CDR3 size: 18 residues. Germline V gene lookup returns CDR1 SEHNR and CDR2 FQNEAQ (reference sequence). V lost 5 bases, J lost 5 bases, and 19 bases stayed unmatched. The CDR3 loop reads CASSPIPSGQGRSNEQYF. DNA of the CDR3: TGTGCCAGCAGCCCCATACCCTCTGGACAGGGGAGATCGAACGAGCAGTACTTC.

The J gene is TRBJ2-3, the V gene TRBV18; D gene unclear. V gave up 3 bases and J gave up 4 bases, with 5 bases separating them. Germline values: CDR1 KGHSH, CDR2 LQKENI. This CDR3 spans 12 amino acids. The CDR3 here is CASSPKADTQYF. CDR3 in DNA: TGTGCCAGCTCACCGAAGGCAGATACGCAGTATTTT. Complete variable domain (other parts from reference TRBV18 and TRBJ2-3): NAGVMQNPRHLVRRRGQEARLRCSPMKGHSHVYWYRQLPEEGLKFMVYLQKENIIDESGMPKERFSAEFPKEGPSILRIQQVVRGDSAAYFCASSPKADTQYFGPGTRLTVL.

V and J are TRBV2 and TRBJ1-2, with D unresolved. CDR1 and CDR2 (germline): SNHLY, FYNNEI. Deletions cut 2 bases from V and 0 bases from J, with 7 bases between. This CDR3 is built from 14 residues. CDR3 DNA: TGTGCCAGCAGTGAACAGACCACTAACTATGGCTACACCTTC. This gives the protein CASSEQTTNYGYTF.

A few counts support this clone. The genes are TRBV28 and TRBJ1-3, with D unresolved. Germline-derived CDR1 and CDR2 are MDHEN and SYDVKM. This CDR3 is 11 amino acids long. Trimming removed 7 bases at V and 0 bases at J, with 1 base between. The CDR3 reads CASNSGNTIYF. The CDR3 coding sequence is TGTGCCAGCAACTCTGGAAACACCATATATTTT.

The V and J genes are TRBV13 and TRBJ1-5; D remains unclear. This CDR3 contains 16 residues. Trimming pared 2 bases from V and 5 bases from J, leaving 16 bases between. From germline, CDR1 is PRHDT and CDR2 FYEKMQ (reference sequence). CDR3 sequence reads: CASSLSSASPDQPQHF. The CDR3 DNA reads TGTGCCAGCAGCTTAAGCTCGGCTTCTCCGGATCAGCCCCAGCATTTT.

This clone was seen only once. The gene calls are TRBV6-6 and TRBJ2-7; tentatively, D is TRBD1 or TRBD2 (5 bases each). The V end was cut by 2 bases, the J end by 1 base, with 9 bases between. The germline V gene encodes CDR1 MNHNY and CDR2 SVGAGI (reference sequence). This CDR3 spans 14 amino acids. This chain's CDR3 is CASSYPGPSYEQYF. CDR3 nucleotide sequence: TGTGCCAGCAGTTACCCGGGACCTTCCTACGAGCAGTACTTC.

CDR3 in DNA: TGCGCCAGCAGCCCGGGGGGACTAGCTCCTTACGAGCAGTACTTC. Amino acid sequence: CASSPGGLAPYEQYF. The chain links TRBV5-1 to TRBJ2-7, with 9 bases lining up with TRBD2. The CDR3 totals 15 residues. Germline V gene sequence: CDR1 SGHRS, CDR2 YFSETQ. V gave up 4 bases and J gave up 4 bases; unmatched junction bases: 9.

This rearrangement joins TRBV18 to TRBJ2-7, with a possible D match to TRBD1 (6 bases). V lost 4 bases, J lost 0 bases, and 7 bases lay in between. The CDR3 loop spans 13 amino acids. Germline CDR1 reads KGHSH; CDR2 reads LQKENI. CDR3 amino acids: CASSRTDSYEQYF. The DNA of the CDR3 is TGTGCCAGCTCACGGACAGACTCCTACGAGCAGTACTTC. The complete variable domain, with remaining parts taken from reference TRBV18 and TRBJ2-7, reads NAGVMQNPRHLVRRRGQEARLRCSPMKGHSHVYWYRQLPEEGLKFMVYLQKENIIDESGMPKERFSAEFPKEGPSILRIQQVVRGDSAAYFCASSRTDSYEQYFGPGTRLTVT.